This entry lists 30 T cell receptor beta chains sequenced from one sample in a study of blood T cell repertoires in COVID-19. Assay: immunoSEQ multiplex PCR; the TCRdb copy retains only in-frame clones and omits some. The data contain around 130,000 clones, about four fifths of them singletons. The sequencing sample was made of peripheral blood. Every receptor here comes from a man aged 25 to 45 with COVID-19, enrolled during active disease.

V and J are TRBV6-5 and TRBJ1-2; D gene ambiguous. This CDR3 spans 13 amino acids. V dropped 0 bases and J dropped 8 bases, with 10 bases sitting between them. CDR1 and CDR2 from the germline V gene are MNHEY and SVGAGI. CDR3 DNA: TGTGCCAGCAGTTACTCCGCAGTGGTGGGCTACACCTTC. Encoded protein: CASSYSAVVGYTF.

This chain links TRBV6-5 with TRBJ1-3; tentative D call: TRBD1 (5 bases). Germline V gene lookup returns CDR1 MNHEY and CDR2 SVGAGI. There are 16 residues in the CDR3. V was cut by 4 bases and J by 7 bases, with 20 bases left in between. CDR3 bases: TGTGCCAGCAGTTTTGGCCTCGGGGGGAATGCTAACACCATATATTTT. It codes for CASSFGLGGNANTIYF.

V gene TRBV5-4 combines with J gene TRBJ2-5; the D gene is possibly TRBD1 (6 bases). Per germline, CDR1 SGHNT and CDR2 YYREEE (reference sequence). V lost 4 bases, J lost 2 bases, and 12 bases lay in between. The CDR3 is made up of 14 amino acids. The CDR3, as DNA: TGTGCCAGCAGCCCAGGGGCCGCACAAGAGACCCAGTACTTC. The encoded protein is CASSPGAAQETQYF. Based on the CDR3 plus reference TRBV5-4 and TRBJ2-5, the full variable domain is ETGVTQSPTHLIKTRGQQVTLRCSSQSGHNTVSWYQQALGQGPQFIFQYYREEENGRGNFPPRFSGLQFPNYSSELNVNALELDDSALYLCASSPGAAQETQYFGPGTRLLVL.

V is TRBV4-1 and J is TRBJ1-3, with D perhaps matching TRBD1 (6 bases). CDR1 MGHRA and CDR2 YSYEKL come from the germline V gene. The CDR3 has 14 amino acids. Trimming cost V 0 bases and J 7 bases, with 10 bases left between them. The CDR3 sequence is CASSQERQGNTIYF. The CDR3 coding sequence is TGCGCCAGCAGCCAAGAGCGCCAGGGGAACACCATATATTTT.

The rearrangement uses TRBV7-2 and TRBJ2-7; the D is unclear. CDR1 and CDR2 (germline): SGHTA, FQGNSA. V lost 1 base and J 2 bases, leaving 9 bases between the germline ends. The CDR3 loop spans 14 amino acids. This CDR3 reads CASSLGLTPYEQYF. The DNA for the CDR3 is TGTGCCAGCAGCTTAGGTTTGACTCCCTACGAGCAGTACTTC.

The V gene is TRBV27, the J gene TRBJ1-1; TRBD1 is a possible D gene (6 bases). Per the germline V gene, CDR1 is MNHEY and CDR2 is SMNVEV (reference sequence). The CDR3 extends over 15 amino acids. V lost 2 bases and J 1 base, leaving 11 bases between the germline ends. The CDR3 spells CASSLEQGRNTEAFF. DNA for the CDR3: TGTGCCAGCAGTTTAGAACAGGGCCGGAACACTGAAGCTTTCTTT.

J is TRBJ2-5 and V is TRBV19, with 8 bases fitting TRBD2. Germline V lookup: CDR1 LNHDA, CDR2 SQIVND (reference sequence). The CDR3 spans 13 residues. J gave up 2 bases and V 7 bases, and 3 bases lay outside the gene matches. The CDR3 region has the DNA TGTGCCAGTAAAACTAGCGGACAAGAGACCCAGTACTTC. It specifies CASKTSGQETQYF.

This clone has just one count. The CDR3 DNA sequence: TGTGCCAGCAGCTTGGGAGGGAACTATGGCTACACCTTC. It encodes CASSLGGNYGYTF. V is TRBV7-2 and J is TRBJ1-2; D gene uncertain. This CDR3 has 13 amino acids. The germline V gene has CDR1 SGHTA and CDR2 FQGNSA. V lost 3 bases and J 2 bases, leaving 7 bases between the germline ends.

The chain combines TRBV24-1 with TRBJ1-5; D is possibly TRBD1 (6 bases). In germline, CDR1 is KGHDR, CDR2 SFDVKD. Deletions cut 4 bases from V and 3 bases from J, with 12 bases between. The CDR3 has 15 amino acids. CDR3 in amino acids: CATSDPGQPNQPQHF. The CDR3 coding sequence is TGTGCCACCAGTGACCCGGGACAACCCAATCAGCCCCAGCATTTT.

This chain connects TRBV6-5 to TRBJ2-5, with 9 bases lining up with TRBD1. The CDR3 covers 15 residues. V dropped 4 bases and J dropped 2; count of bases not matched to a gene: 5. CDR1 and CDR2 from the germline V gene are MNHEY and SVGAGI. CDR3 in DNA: TGTGCCAGCAGTTCGGACAGGGGACGACAAGAGACCCAGTACTTC. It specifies CASSSDRGRQETQYF.

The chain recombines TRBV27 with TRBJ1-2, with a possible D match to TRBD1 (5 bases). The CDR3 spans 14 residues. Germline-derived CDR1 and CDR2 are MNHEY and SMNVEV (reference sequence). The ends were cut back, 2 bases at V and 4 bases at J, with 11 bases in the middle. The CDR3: CASSLGAQSYGYTF. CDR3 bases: TGTGCCAGCAGTTTAGGGGCCCAGTCCTATGGCTACACCTTC.

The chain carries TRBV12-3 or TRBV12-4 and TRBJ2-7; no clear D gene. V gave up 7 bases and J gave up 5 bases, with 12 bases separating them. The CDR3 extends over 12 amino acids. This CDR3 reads CASNPGGNEQYF. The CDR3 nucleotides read TGTGCCAGCAATCCCGGCGGAAACGAGCAGTACTTC.

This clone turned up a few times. The CDR3 reads CASRIQGGGELFF. CDR3 bases: TGTGCCAGCAGGATTCAGGGGGGCGGGGAGCTGTTTTTT. The chain couples TRBV6-5 to TRBJ2-2; possible D gene TRBD1, 7 bases. The CDR3 totals 13 residues. Germline lookup yields CDR1 MNHEY and CDR2 SVGAGI. Trimming shortened V by 6 bases and J by 7 bases, and 12 bases separated the two germline ends.

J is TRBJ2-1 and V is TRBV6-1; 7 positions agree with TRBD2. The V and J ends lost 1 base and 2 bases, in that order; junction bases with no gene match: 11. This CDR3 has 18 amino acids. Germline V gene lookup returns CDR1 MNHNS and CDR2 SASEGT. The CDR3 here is CASSEESGGRRPYNEQFF. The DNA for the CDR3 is TGTGCCAGCAGTGAAGAAAGTGGCGGGAGAAGGCCCTACAATGAGCAGTTCTTC.

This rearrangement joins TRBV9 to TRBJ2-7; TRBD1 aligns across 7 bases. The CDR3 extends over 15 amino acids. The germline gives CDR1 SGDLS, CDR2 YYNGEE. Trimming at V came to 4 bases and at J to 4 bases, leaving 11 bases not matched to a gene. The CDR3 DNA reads TGTGCCAGCAGCCCAAAAGCACAGGGGATTTACGAGCAGTACTTC. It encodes CASSPKAQGIYEQYF. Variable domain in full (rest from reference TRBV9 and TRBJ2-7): DSGVTQTPKHLITATGQRVTLRCSPRSGDLSVYWYQQSLDQGLQFLIQYYNGEERAKGNILERFSAQQFPDLHSELNLSSLELGDSALYFCASSPKAQGIYEQYFGPGTRLTVT.

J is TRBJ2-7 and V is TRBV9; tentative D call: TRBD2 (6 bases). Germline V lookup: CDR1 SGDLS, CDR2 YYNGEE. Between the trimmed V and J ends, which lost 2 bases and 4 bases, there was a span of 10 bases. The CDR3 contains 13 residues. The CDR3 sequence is CASSVRGGYEQYF. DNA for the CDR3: TGTGCCAGCAGCGTTAGGGGAGGATACGAGCAGTACTTC.

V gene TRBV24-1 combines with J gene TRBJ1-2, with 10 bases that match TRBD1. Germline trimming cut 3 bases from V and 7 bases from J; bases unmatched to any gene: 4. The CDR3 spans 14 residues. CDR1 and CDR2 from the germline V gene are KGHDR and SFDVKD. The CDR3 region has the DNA TGTGCCACCAGTGATCGACAGGGGGCGGGTGGCTACACCTTC. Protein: CATSDRQGAGGYTF.

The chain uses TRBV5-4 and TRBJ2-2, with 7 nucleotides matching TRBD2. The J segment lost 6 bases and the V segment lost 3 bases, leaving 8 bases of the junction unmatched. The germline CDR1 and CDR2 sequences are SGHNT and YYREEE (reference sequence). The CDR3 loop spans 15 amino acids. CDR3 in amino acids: CASSSTAGRPGELFF. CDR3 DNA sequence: TGTGCCAGCAGCTCCACGGCCGGGAGGCCCGGGGAGCTGTTTTTT.

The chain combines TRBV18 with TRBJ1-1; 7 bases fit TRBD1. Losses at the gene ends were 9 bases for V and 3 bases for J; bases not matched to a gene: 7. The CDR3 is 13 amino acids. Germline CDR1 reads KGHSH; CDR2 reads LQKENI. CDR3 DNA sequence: TGTGCCAGTAACAGGGGAATAGACACTGAAGCTTTCTTT. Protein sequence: CASNRGIDTEAFF. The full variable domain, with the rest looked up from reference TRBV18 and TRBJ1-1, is NAGVMQNPRHLVRRRGQEARLRCSPMKGHSHVYWYRQLPEEGLKFMVYLQKENIIDESGMPKERFSAEFPKEGPSILRIQQVVRGDSAAYFCASNRGIDTEAFFGQGTRLTVV.

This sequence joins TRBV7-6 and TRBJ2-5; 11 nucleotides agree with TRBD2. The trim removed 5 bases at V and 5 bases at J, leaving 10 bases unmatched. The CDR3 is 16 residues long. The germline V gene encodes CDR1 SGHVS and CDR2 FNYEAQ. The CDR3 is CASSLRLAGTRETQYF. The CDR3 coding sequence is TGTGCCAGCAGCCTCCGACTAGCGGGGACTCGGGAGACCCAGTACTTC.

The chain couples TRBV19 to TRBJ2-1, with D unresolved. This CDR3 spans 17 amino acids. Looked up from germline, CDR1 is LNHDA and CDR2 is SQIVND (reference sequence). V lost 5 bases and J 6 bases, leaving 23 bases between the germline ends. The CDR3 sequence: CASSPHAARSFRNEQFF. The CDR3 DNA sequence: TGTGCCAGTAGTCCCCATGCCGCCCGGAGCTTTCGCAATGAGCAGTTCTTC.

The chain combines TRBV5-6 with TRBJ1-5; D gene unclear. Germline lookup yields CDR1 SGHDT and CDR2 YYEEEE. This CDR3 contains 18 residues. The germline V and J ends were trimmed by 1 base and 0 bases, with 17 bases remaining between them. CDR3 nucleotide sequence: TGTGCCAGCAGCTTGTACGGGAGTTCTTCCTTTAGCAATCAGCCCCAGCATTTT. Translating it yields CASSLYGSSSFSNQPQHF.

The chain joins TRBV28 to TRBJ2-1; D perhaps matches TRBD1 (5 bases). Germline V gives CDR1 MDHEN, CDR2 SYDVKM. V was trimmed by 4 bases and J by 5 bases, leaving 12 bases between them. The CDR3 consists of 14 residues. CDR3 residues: CASSSRQINNEQFF. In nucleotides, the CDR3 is TGTGCCAGCAGTTCACGACAGATCAACAATGAGCAGTTCTTC.

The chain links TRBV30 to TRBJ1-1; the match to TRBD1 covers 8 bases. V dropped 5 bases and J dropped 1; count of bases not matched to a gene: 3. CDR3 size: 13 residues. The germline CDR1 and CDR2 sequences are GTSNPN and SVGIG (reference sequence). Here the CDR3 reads CAWDRGWNTEAFF. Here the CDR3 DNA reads TGTGCCTGGGACAGGGGATGGAACACTGAAGCTTTCTTT. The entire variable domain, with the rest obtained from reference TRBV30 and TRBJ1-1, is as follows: SQTIHQWPATLVQPVGSPLSLECTVEGTSNPNLYWYRQAAGRGLQLLFYSVGIGQISSEVPQNLSASRPQDRQFILSSKKLLLSDSGFYLCAWDRGWNTEAFFGQGTRLTVV.

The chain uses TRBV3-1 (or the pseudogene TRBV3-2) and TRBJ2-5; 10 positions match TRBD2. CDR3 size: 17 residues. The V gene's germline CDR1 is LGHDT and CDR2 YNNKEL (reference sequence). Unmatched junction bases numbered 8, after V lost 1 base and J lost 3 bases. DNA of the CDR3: TGTGCCAGCAGCCAAGGATGGAAGCGGGAGGGCGAAGAGACCCAGTACTTC. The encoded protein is CASSQGWKREGEETQYF.

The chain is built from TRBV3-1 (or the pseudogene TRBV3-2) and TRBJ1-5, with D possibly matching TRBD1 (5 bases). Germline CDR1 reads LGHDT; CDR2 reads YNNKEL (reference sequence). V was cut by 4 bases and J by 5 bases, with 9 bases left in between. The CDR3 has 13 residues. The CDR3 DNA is TGTGCCAGCAGCCCCGGGGGGGATCAGCCCCAGCATTTT. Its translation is CASSPGGDQPQHF.

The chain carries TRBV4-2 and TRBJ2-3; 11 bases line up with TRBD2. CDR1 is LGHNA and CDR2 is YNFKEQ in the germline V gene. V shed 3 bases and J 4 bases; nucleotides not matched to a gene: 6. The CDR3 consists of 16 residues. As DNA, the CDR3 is TGTGCCAGCAGCCATACTAGCGGGAGTCGGGCAGATACGCAGTATTTT. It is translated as CASSHTSGSRADTQYF.

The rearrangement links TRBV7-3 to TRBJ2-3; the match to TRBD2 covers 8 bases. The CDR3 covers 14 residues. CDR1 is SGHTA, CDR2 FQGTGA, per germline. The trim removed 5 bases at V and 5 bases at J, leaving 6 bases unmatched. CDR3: CASSPAGVGDTQYF. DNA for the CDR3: TGTGCCAGCAGCCCAGCGGGAGTTGGAGATACGCAGTATTTT.

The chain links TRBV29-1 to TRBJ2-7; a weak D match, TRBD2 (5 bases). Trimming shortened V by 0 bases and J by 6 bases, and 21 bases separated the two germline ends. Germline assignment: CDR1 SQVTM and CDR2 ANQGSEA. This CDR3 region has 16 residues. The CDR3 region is CSVEDPVDRGLLEQYF. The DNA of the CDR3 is TGCAGCGTTGAAGACCCCGTGGACCGAGGGCTTCTCGAGCAGTACTTC.

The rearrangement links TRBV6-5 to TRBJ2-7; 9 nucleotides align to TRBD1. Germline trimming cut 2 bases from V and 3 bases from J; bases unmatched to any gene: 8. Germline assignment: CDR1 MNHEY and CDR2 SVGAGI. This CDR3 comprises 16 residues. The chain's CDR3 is CASSYTGTGPFYEQYF. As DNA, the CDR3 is TGTGCCAGCAGTTACACAGGGACAGGGCCATTCTACGAGCAGTACTTC.